This T cell receptor beta chain was identified during a study of OX40 agonist ivuxolimab in advanced cancers. Study at large: Ivuxolimab, which is an agonistic anti-OX40 (CD134) antibody, was administered to the patients. Patients were treated with intravenous ivuxolimab, dosed at 0.01 to 10 mg/kg and infused every 2 weeks. Among those treated, three patients had partial responses, one with hepatocellular carcinoma and two with cutaneous melanoma.

This CDR3 has 14 amino acids. Trimming shortened V by 6 bases and J by 3 bases, and 14 bases separated the two germline ends. Germline CDR1 LNHDA, CDR2 SQIVND (reference sequence). Autoimmune disease history or systemic immunosuppression meant exclusion. Assay used: immunoSEQ multiplex PCR; TCRdb lists only in-frame clones, some missing. This table holds approximately 7,500 clones, around 80% found once. The V and J genes are TRBV19 and TRBJ1-2; D is uncertain. This TCR came from an adult with an advanced solid tumor such as melanoma, head and neck, liver or kidney cancer. Sample: CD4+ or CD8+ T cells sorted from blood, taken in a trial of the OX40 agonist ivuxolimab. For the CDR3, the DNA is TGTGCCAGTAGATTCCTGAGCGTGGACTATGGCTACACCTTC. It translates to CASRFLSVDYGYTF.